This TCR beta chain was recorded in a study of PD-L1 blockade in urothelial cancer. Time point defined: peripheral blood 6 weeks after treatment start. The assay was immunoSEQ multiplex PCR, and TCRdb's table has in-frame clones only and misses some. The sample lists about 120,000 clones, 80% to 90% occurring once. The CDR3 loop spans 11 amino acids. The germline CDR1 and CDR2 sequences are SGHAT and FQNNGV. The V gene lost 5 bases and the J gene lost 7 bases, with 9 bases spanning the gap. Specimen: PBMCs, collected around atezolizumab (anti-PD-L1) treatment. The origin of this receptor is a man in his 60s with urothelial cancer. The chain recombines TRBV11-2 with TRBJ2-7, with D perhaps TRBD1 (5 bases). The CDR3 region has the DNA TGTGCCAGCAGCCCCCGGACAGAGCAGTACTTC. It specifies CASSPRTEQYF.